Many counts were recorded for the clone carrying this TCR beta chain. Its specificity is unknown. The sample originates from a study of cytomegalovirus exposure and HLA in healthy donors. Primers for the PCR totalled 60 Vbeta and 13 Jbeta. TCRdb's table, derived via immunoSEQ multiplex PCR, lists solely in-frame clones and lacks some. The sample includes 100,000 to 150,000 clones, more than 9% of them seen just once. Donors likely had unrecorded immune exposures despite being nominally healthy when sampled. Study-level results: A later analysis linked a missense variant in DCLRE1C to the trimming of TCR beta V and J genes. Listed as cytomegalovirus-associated were 150 or so TCR beta chains.

The sample comprised PBMCs. This sequence was found in a woman aged 18-30 years in good health and CMV-seropositive.

CDR3: CASSPMSSGSGNTIYF. As DNA, the CDR3 is TGCGCCAGCAGCCCGATGTCTTCGGGCTCTGGAAACACCATATATTTT. The chain has TRBV5-1 and TRBJ1-3; no definite D call. V dropped 4 bases and J dropped 0 bases, with 14 bases sitting between them. The CDR3 loop spans 16 amino acids. CDR1 is SGHRS and CDR2 is YFSETQ in the germline V gene.